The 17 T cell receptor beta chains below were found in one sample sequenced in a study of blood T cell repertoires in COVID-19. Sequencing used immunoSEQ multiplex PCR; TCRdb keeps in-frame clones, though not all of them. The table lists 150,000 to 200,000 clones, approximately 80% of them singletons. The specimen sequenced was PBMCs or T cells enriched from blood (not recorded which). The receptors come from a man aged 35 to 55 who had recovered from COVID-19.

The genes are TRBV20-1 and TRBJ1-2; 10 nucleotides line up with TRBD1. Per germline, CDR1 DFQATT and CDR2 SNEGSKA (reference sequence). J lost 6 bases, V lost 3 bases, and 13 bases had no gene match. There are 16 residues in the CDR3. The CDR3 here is CSASPESGQGRDGYTF. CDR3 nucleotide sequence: TGCAGTGCTAGTCCAGAATCGGGACAGGGGAGGGATGGCTACACCTTC.

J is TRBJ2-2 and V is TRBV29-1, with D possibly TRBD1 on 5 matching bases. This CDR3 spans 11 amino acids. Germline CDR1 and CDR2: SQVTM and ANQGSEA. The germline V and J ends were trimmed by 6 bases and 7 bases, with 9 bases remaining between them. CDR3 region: CSVAGLGELFF. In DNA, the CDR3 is TGCAGCGTCGCAGGGCTCGGGGAGCTGTTTTTT.

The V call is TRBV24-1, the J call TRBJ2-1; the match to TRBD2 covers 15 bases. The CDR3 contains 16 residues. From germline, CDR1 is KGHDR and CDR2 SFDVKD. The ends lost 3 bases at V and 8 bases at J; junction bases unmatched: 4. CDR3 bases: TGTGCCACCAGTGATCGGACTAGCGGGGGGGTCCATGAGCAGTTCTTC. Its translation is CATSDRTSGGVHEQFF.

CDR3 protein: CAISPGLAGGNSYNEQFF. The CDR3 DNA sequence: TGTGCCATCAGTCCCGGACTAGCGGGGGGAAACTCCTACAATGAGCAGTTCTTC. The chain couples TRBV10-3 to TRBJ2-1; TRBD2 aligns across 14 bases. Trimming removed 5 bases from V and 0 bases from J; junction bases left unmatched: 6. CDR1 is ENHRY, CDR2 SYGVKD, per germline. This CDR3 is built from 18 residues.

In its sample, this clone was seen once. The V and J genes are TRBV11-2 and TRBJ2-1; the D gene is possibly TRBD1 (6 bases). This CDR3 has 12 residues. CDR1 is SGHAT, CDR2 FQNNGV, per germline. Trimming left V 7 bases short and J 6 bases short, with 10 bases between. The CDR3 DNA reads TGTGCCAGCACCACAGGGTTCAATGAGCAGTTCTTC. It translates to CASTTGFNEQFF.

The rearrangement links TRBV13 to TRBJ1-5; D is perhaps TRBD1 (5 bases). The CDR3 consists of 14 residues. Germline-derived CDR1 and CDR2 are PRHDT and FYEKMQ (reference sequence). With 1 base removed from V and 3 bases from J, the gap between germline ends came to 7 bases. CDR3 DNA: TGTGCCAGCAGCTTAGCAGGGATCAATCAGCCCCAGCATTTT. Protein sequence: CASSLAGINQPQHF.

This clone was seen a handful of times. The CDR3 here is CAGQIDLRTEAFF. CDR3 in DNA: TGTGCCGGACAGATCGACCTCAGGACTGAAGCTTTCTTT. J is TRBJ1-1 and V is TRBV5-4; a possible D gene is TRBD1 (6 bases). Germline CDR1 SGHNT, CDR2 YYREEE (reference sequence). The CDR3 has 13 residues. V shed 10 bases and J shed 5 bases, with 18 bases lying between them.

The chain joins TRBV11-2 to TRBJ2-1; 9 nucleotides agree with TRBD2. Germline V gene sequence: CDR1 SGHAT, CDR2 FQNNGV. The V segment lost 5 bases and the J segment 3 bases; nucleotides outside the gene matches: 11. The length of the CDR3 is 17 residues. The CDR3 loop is CASSTVGLAGNYNEQFF. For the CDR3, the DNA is TGTGCCAGCAGCACAGTTGGTCTAGCGGGGAACTACAATGAGCAGTTCTTC. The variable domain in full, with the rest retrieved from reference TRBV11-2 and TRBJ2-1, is EAGVAQSPRYKIIEKRQSVAFWCNPISGHATLYWYQQILGQGPKLLIQFQNNGVVDDSQLPKDRFSAERLKGVDSTLKIQPAKLEDSAVYLCASSTVGLAGNYNEQFFGPGTRLTVL.

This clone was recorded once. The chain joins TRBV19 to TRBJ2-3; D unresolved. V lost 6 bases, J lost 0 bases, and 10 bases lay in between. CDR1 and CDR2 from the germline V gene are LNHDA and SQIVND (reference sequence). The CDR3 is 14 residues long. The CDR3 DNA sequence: TGTGCCAGTAGCTTGACACCTAGCACAGATACGCAGTATTTT. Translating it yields CASSLTPSTDTQYF.

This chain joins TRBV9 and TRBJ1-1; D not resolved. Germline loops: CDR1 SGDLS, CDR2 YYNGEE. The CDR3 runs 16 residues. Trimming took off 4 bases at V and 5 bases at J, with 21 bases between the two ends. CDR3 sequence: CASSPPSQGRATEAFF. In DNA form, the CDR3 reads TGTGCCAGCAGCCCCCCGAGTCAAGGGCGGGCGACTGAAGCTTTCTTT.

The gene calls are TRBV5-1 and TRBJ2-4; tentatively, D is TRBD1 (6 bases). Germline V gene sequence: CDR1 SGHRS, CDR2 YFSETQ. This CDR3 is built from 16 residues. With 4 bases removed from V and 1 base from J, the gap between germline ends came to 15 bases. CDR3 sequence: CASSPGASGAKNIQYF. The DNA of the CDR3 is TGCGCCAGCAGCCCAGGGGCTTCGGGGGCCAAAAACATTCAGTACTTC.

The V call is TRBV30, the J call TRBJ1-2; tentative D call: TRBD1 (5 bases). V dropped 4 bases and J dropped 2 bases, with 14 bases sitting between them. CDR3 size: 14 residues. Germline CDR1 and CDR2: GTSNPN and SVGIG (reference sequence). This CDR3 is CAWNRGSTNYGYTF. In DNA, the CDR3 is TGTGCCTGGAATAGGGGCAGTACAAACTATGGCTACACCTTC.

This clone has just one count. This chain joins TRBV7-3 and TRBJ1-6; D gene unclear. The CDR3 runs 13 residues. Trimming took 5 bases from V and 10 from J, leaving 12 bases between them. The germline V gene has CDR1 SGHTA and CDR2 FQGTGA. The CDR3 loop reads CASSPREGSPLHF. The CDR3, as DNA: TGTGCCAGCAGCCCGCGGGAGGGATCACCCCTCCACTTT.

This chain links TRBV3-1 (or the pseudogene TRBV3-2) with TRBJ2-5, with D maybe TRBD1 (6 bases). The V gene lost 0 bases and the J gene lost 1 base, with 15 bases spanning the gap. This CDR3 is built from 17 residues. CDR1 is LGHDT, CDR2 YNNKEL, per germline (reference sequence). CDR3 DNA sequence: TGTGCCAGCAGCCAAGACTCGCAGGGGTCCCTCCAAGAGACCCAGTACTTC. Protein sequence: CASSQDSQGSLQETQYF.

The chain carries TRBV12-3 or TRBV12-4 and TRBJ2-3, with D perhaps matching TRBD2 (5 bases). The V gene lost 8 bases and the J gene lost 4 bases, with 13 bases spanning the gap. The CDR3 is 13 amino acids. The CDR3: CASAPERADTQYF. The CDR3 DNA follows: TGTGCCAGCGCCCCGGAGAGGGCAGATACGCAGTATTTT.

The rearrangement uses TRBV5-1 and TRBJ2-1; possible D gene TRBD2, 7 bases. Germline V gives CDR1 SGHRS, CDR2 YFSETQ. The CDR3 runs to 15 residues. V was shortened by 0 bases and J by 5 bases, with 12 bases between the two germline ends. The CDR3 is CASSLEGGPNNEQFF. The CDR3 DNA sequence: TGCGCCAGCAGCTTGGAGGGGGGGCCGAACAATGAGCAGTTCTTC.

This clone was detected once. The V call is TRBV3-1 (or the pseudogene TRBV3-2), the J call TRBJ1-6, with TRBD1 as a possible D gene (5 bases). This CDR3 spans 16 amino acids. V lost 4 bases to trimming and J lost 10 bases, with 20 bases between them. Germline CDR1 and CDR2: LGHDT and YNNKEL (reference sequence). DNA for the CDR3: TGTGCCAGCAGCCCAAGGGAAGGGGCCTTACGATCACCCCTCCACTTT. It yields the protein CASSPREGALRSPLHF.